This record looks at one T cell receptor (beta chain) sequence and its context. In the authors' workflow: Cell counts per sample came from amplifying reference gene primers. Profiled with immunoSEQ multiplex PCR; TCRdb holds only in-frame clones, not every one. Clone size and the V and J calls come from that table; the DNA yielded D and trimming. This table has some 270,000 clones, 90% appearing once. The sample is drawn from a study of blood T cell repertoires in COVID-19. For the study at large: Sample material is recorded as cDNA or gDNA derived from T cells, B-cell-depleted T cells, or PBMCs.

The specimen sequenced was peripheral blood. This clonotype was obtained from a woman aged 55-70 years with COVID-19, enrolled during active disease.

The CDR3 DNA follows: TGCGCCAGCAGCTTGGTAATAGCGGGGGCCCACAATGAGCAGTTCTTC. Its protein product is CASSLVIAGAHNEQFF. The V gene is TRBV5-1, the J gene TRBJ2-1; 9 nucleotides line up with TRBD2. The CDR3 extends over 16 amino acids. With 0 bases clipped from V and 5 bases from J, the junction kept 6 bases outside the gene matches. Germline V gene data show CDR1 as SGHRS and CDR2 as YFSETQ.